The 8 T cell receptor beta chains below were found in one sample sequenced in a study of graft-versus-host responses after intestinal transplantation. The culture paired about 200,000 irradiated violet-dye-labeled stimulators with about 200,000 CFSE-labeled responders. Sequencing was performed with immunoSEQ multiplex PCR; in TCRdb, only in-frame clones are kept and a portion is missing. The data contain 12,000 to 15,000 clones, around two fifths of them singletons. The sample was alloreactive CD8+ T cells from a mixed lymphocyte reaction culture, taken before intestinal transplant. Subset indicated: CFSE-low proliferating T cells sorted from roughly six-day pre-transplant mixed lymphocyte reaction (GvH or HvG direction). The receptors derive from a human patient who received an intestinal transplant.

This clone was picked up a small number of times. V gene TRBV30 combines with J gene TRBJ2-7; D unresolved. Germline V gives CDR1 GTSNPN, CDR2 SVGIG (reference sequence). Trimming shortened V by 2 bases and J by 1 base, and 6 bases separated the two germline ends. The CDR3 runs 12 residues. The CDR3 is CAWSLSSYEQYF. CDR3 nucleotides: TGTGCCTGGAGTCTTTCTTCCTACGAGCAGTACTTC.

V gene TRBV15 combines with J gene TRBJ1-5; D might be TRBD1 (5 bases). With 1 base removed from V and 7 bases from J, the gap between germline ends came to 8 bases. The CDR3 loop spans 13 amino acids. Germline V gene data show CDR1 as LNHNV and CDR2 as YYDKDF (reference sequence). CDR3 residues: CATSRAGEQPQHF. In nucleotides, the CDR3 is TGTGCCACCAGCAGAGCGGGGGAGCAGCCCCAGCATTTT.

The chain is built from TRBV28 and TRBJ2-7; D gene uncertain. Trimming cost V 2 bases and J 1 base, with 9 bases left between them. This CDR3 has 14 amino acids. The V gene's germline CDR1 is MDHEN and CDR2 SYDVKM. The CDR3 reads CASSLAGLSYEQYF. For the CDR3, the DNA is TGTGCCAGCAGTTTAGCCGGTCTGTCCTACGAGCAGTACTTC.

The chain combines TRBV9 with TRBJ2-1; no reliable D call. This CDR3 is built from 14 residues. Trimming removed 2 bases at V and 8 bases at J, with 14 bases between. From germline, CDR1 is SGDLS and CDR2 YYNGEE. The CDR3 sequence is CASSVTSLVDEQFF. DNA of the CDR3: TGTGCCAGCAGCGTTACATCCTTGGTCGATGAGCAGTTCTTC.

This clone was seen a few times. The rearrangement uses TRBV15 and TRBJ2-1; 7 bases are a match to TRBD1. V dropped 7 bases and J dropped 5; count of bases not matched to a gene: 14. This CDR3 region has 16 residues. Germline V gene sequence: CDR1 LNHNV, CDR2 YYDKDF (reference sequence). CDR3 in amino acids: CATTSPGQTIHNEQFF. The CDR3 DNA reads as TGTGCCACCACCTCACCGGGACAGACTATCCACAATGAGCAGTTCTTC.

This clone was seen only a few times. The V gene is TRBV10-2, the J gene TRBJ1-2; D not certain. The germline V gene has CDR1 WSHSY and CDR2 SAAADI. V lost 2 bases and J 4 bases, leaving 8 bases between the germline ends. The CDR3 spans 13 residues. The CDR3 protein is CASSETLVYGYTF. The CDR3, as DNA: TGCGCCAGCAGTGAGACATTGGTCTATGGCTACACCTTC.

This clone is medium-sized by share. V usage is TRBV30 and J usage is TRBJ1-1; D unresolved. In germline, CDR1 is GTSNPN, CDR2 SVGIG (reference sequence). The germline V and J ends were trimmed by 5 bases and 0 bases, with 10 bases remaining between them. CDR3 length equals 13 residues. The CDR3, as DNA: TGTGCCTGGGGTGCAGTATTGAACACTGAAGCTTTCTTT. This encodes CAWGAVLNTEAFF.

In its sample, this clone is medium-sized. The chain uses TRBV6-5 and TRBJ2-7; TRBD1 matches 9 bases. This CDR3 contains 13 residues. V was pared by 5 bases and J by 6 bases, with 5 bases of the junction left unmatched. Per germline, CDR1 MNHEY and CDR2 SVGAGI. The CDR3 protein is CASSNGQGPEQYF. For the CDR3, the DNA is TGTGCCAGCAGTAACGGACAGGGGCCCGAGCAGTACTTC.